This T cell receptor (beta chain) was captured in a study of monozygotic twins with inflammatory bowel disease. Study-wide results and caveats: Using the inverse Simpson index, IBD patients had lower TCRbeta diversity than healthy co-twins. The data did not back a single strong IBD-associated clonotype or signal.

The template was total RNA from whole blood, with no T cell sorting. Worth noting for this clonotype: The target antigen is unknown.

Germline V gene lookup returns CDR1 SGHTA and CDR2 FQGNSA. This CDR3 has 15 residues. Eight reactions per sample, run separately, yielded cDNA. TCRdb reprocessed the 5' RACE reads, with one entry per CDR3 protein and no DNA. Its clone listing holds about 200,000 distinct CDR3 sequences. The rearrangement uses TRBV7-2 and TRBJ2-1; TCRdb's assignment of TRBD1 cannot be checked, as there is no DNA. This receptor was identified in a human donor with ulcerative colitis or Crohn's disease, or a healthy co-twin of an affected twin (not recorded which). The sample was blood. The CDR3: CASTYGIQGLNEQFF. Using reference TRBV7-2 and TRBJ2-1 for the parts outside the CDR3, the full variable domain is GAGVSQSPSNKVTEKGKDVELRCDPISGHTALYWYRQSLGQGLEFLIYFQGNSAPDKSGLPSDRFSAERTGGSVSTLTIQRTQQEDSAVYLCASTYGIQGLNEQFFGPGTRLTVL.